This T cell receptor beta chain was observed in a study of T-cell memory formation after mild COVID-19. Via MiXCR, TCRdb re-called the 5' RACE reads, giving one row per CDR3 protein. The table has under 450,000 distinct CDR3 sequences, around 22% seen once. In germline, CDR1 is GTSNPN, CDR2 SVGIG (reference sequence). The CDR3 contains 12 residues. Trimming at V came to 7 bases and at J to 2 bases, leaving 2 bases not matched to a gene. V usage is TRBV30 and J usage is TRBJ1-2; 9 bases align to TRBD1. The source is an adult woman who had mild COVID-19 (a few samples of this study predate the infection). Cell type and time point are not known. Sequenced: PBMCs or a T cell subset sorted from them (not recorded which). The CDR3 loop is CAYGTGNYGYTF. In nucleotides, the CDR3 is TGTGCCTATGGGACAGGGAACTATGGCTACACCTTC.